Reported below is one TCR beta chain. This sample is drawn from a study of blood T cell repertoires in COVID-19. Across the whole study: Both acute and convalescent COVID-19 samples were obtained from the United States, Italy and Spain. Sample material is recorded as cDNA or gDNA derived from T cells, B-cell-depleted T cells, or PBMCs.

Original analysis: Amplification of reference gene primers was used by the study to estimate nucleated cell counts. Assay used: immunoSEQ multiplex PCR; TCRdb lists only in-frame clones, some missing. The V and J calls and clone size are taken from that table; D and trimming were inferred from the DNA. Seen here are about 190,000 clones, 75% to 90% observed once, and the top ten hold 6.5% to 8.5%. This TCR came from a middle-aged man with acute or convalescent COVID-19. The sequenced material came from peripheral blood.

In DNA, the CDR3 is TGTGCCAGTAGTTCTCGGACTAGCGGGGGGGAGGAGTATTTT. As protein: CASSSRTSGGEEYF. The rearrangement uses TRBV19 and TRBJ2-3; 15 nucleotides match TRBD2. Germline values: CDR1 LNHDA, CDR2 SQIVND (reference sequence). The trim removed 5 bases at V and 13 bases at J, leaving 7 bases unmatched. The length of the CDR3 is 14 residues.